Presented here are 5 T cell receptor beta chains from one specimen sequenced in a study of CD8+ T cells in alopecia areata. Treatment denoted: oral pan-JAK inhibitor, 5-10 mg twice daily. RNA was extracted and reverse transcribed into cDNA as the sequencing template. Generated by immunoSEQ multiplex PCR, the TCRdb table keeps only in-frame clones and is missing some. The table shows 100,000 to 150,000 clones, with under 65% occurring only once. Material: CD4+ T cells sorted from blood, obtained at week 4, from a patient treated with tofacitinib. These receptor sequences come from a human donor with alopecia areata.

V and J are TRBV29-1 and TRBJ2-5, with D perhaps matching TRBD1 (6 bases). The assigned J gene may be wrong: the sequence end matches TRBJ2-7 better. The germline gives CDR1 SQVTM, CDR2 ANQGSEA. The CDR3 has 13 residues. CDR3: CSVTDRSPYEQYF. The CDR3 nucleotides read TGCAGCGTCACCGACAGGAGCCCCTACGAGCAGTACTTC.

The table lists this clone with a few counts. V gene TRBV29-1 combines with J gene TRBJ1-2, with a possible D match to TRBD1 (6 bases). V was clipped by 6 bases and J by 6 bases, with 14 bases between them. From germline, CDR1 is SQVTM and CDR2 ANQGSEA. The CDR3 runs to 12 residues. In nucleotides, the CDR3 is TGCAGCGTCGGACAGTTAGTGGATGGCTACACCTTC. Its translation: CSVGQLVDGYTF.

The V and J genes are TRBV6-6 and TRBJ2-6; no clear D gene. CDR3 length: 11 residues. Germline lookup yields CDR1 MNHNY and CDR2 SVGAGI (reference sequence). The V gene lost 8 bases and the J gene lost 1 base, with 0 bases spanning the gap. The CDR3: CASSGANVLTF. CDR3 coding DNA: TGTGCCAGCTCTGGGGCCAACGTCCTGACTTTC.

The rearrangement uses TRBV4-3 and TRBJ2-1, with D unclear. Germline V gene sequence: CDR1 LGHNA, CDR2 YSLEER. This CDR3 spans 15 amino acids. Deletions cut 0 bases from V and 4 bases from J, with 10 bases between. This CDR3 reads CASSQENEYYNEQFF. Here the CDR3 DNA reads TGCGCCAGCAGCCAAGAAAACGAGTATTACAATGAGCAGTTCTTC.

The J gene is TRBJ2-7, the V gene TRBV29-1; D not certain. The length of the CDR3 is 12 residues. The germline V gene encodes CDR1 SQVTM and CDR2 ANQGSEA. V was trimmed by 2 bases and J by 0 bases, leaving 5 bases between them. The CDR3 DNA reads TGCAGCGTTGAAAAGAGCTCCTACGAGCAGTACTTC. It codes for CSVEKSSYEQYF.